Sequencing of this T cell receptor beta chain was carried out in a study of shared clonotypes between healthy human individuals. Study outcomes and limitations: Among donors, the sharing of clonotypes was expected to be influenced by sequencing depth. The sharing of approximately 4.6% of naive CD4 clonotypes was seen across a few donors.

This CDR3 comprises 15 residues. Trimming took 4 bases from V and 4 from J; bases not matched to a gene: 8. The germline CDR1 and CDR2 sequences are SEHNR and FQNEAQ (reference sequence). This clone is a singleton in its sample. The antigen is undetermined. Measured with immunoSEQ multiplex PCR; TCRdb has only the in-frame clones, and not every one. The data contain about 2.3 million clones, approximately 93% of them singletons. Sequencing was carried out using naive CD4+ T cells from PBMCs. The subset denotes: CD45RA+ positively selected. This chain uses TRBV7-9 with TRBJ1-2; 8 bases agree with TRBD1. The receptor was derived from a man between 18 and 35 years old in good health. Some clones in this sample may be carry-over from other donors' samples. CDR3 amino acids: CASSSGRTGFYGYTF. The CDR3 DNA is TGTGCCAGCAGCTCGGGACGGACAGGGTTCTATGGCTACACCTTC.